What follows are 28 T cell receptor beta chains derived from one specimen sequenced in a study of cytomegalovirus exposure and HLA in healthy donors. The PCR employed 60 Vbeta primers together with 13 Jbeta primers. TCRdb's table, derived via immunoSEQ multiplex PCR, lists solely in-frame clones and lacks some. The sample contains about 140,000 clones, approximately 84% of which appear only once. The sequenced sample consisted of PBMCs. All receptors derive from a woman aged 35 to 49 in good health and CMV-seronegative.

This chain links TRBV18 with TRBJ2-7; weak D call: TRBD1 (5 bases). The V end lost 0 bases, the J end lost 2 bases, and 8 bases lay between the germline ends. Germline lookup yields CDR1 KGHSH and CDR2 LQKENI. There are 14 residues in the CDR3. CDR3 loop: CASSPPDRTYEQYF. The CDR3 region has the DNA TGTGCCAGCTCACCACCCGACAGAACCTACGAGCAGTACTTC. The variable domain in full, completed from reference TRBV18 and TRBJ2-7, reads NAGVMQNPRHLVRRRGQEARLRCSPMKGHSHVYWYRQLPEEGLKFMVYLQKENIIDESGMPKERFSAEFPKEGPSILRIQQVVRGDSAAYFCASSPPDRTYEQYFGPGTRLTVT.

This clone has just a few counts. The rearrangement links TRBV10-3 to TRBJ2-2, with TRBD2 matching 9 bases. Germline CDR1 ENHRY, CDR2 SYGVKD. The trim removed 8 bases at V and 0 bases at J, leaving 4 bases unmatched. The length of the CDR3 is 15 residues. The CDR3 reads CAISPSGTNTGELFF. CDR3 sequence (DNA): TGTGCCATCTCCCCTAGCGGGACGAACACCGGGGAGCTGTTTTTT.

V gene TRBV19 combines with J gene TRBJ1-1; 9 bases line up with TRBD1. The length of the CDR3 is 12 residues. J lost 4 bases, V lost 8 bases, and 2 bases had no gene match. Germline V gene sequence: CDR1 LNHDA, CDR2 SQIVND (reference sequence). CDR3 protein: CASWDRVTEAFF. The CDR3 coding sequence is TGTGCCAGTTGGGACAGGGTCACTGAAGCTTTCTTT.

Concerning this clone itself: The identical CDR3 is also encoded by other nucleotide sequences in the sample. J is TRBJ2-1 and V is TRBV9; 14 bases are shared with TRBD2. The CDR3 is 16 residues long. Germline V gene lookup returns CDR1 SGDLS and CDR2 YYNGEE. The ends lost 0 bases at V and 6 bases at J; junction bases unmatched: 2. DNA for the CDR3: TGTGCCAGCAGCGTAGTTGGGACTAGCGGGAGCAATGAGCAGTTCTTC. Translated, it gives CASSVVGTSGSNEQFF.

This rearrangement joins TRBV7-2 to TRBJ2-1; tentative D call: TRBD2 (7 bases). V lost 6 bases and J 2 bases, leaving 14 bases between the germline ends. This CDR3 contains 15 residues. Germline V gives CDR1 SGHTA, CDR2 FQGNSA. The CDR3 DNA is TGTGCCAGCAGACAGGGAGGGGGGCCCTACAATGAGCAGTTCTTC. Residues: CASRQGGGPYNEQFF.

The J gene is TRBJ1-1, the V gene TRBV7-9, with D tentatively TRBD1 (5 bases). V lost 2 bases and J lost 3, with 13 bases in between. Germline V gives CDR1 SEHNR, CDR2 FQNEAQ (reference sequence). CDR3 length equals 15 residues. This CDR3 is CASSLWEGLDTEAFF. In DNA form, the CDR3 reads TGTGCCAGCAGCTTATGGGAGGGGTTGGACACTGAAGCTTTCTTT.

The CDR3 reads CASSTGVYGYTF. The CDR3 DNA reads as TGTGCCAGCAGCACAGGGGTTTACGGCTACACCTTC. The chain carries TRBV7-9 and TRBJ1-2, with 7 bases identical to TRBD1. V shed 5 bases and J 8 bases; nucleotides not matched to a gene: 5. CDR1 and CDR2 (germline): SEHNR, FQNEAQ (reference sequence). CDR3 length equals 12 residues.

This clone is a singleton in its sample. The J gene is TRBJ2-7, the V gene TRBV11-3; D may be TRBD1 (6 bases). The CDR3 loop spans 14 amino acids. V lost 5 bases, J lost 3 bases, and 14 bases lay in between. In germline, CDR1 is SGHNT, CDR2 YENEEA. The CDR3 nucleotides are TGTGCCAGCAGCCAGGACAGCGATGGCTACGAGCAGTACTTC. It specifies CASSQDSDGYEQYF.

J is TRBJ2-6 and V is TRBV13, with TRBD2 as a possible D gene (6 bases). CDR3 length: 15 amino acids. Germline CDR1 reads PRHDT; CDR2 reads FYEKMQ (reference sequence). Trimming shortened V by 3 bases and J by 0 bases, and 6 bases separated the two germline ends. CDR3 sequence (DNA): TGTGCCAGCAGCTTCGGGAGCTCTGGGGCCAACGTCCTGACTTTC. Translating it yields CASSFGSSGANVLTF.

This rearrangement joins TRBV13 to TRBJ2-1; 10 bases map to TRBD2. The germline gives CDR1 PRHDT, CDR2 FYEKMQ (reference sequence). The ends lost 2 bases at V and 12 bases at J; junction bases unmatched: 13. The CDR3 loop spans 16 amino acids. Here the CDR3 DNA reads TGTGCCAGCAGCTTATCCCCTAGCGGGAGAGTGAGGGTGCAGTTCTTC. Protein: CASSLSPSGRVRVQFF. Complete variable domain (other parts from reference TRBV13 and TRBJ2-1): AAGVIQSPRHLIKEKRETATLKCYPIPRHDTVYWYQQGPGQDPQFLISFYEKMQSDKGSIPDRFSAQQFSDYHSELNMSSLELGDSALYFCASSLSPSGRVRVQFFGPGTRLTVL.

CDR3 in amino acids: CASSNTGYNEQFF. CDR3 nucleotide sequence: TGTGCCAGCAGCAATACAGGGTACAATGAGCAGTTCTTC. V gene TRBV2 combines with J gene TRBJ2-1; tentatively, D is TRBD1 (6 bases). The CDR3 is 13 residues long. Trimming stripped 6 bases from V and 4 bases from J, with 10 bases between. CDR1 SNHLY and CDR2 FYNNEI come from the germline V gene.

The V gene is TRBV29-1, the J gene TRBJ2-5; TRBD1 agrees at 9 bases. CDR3 length: 12 amino acids. Trimming at V came to 8 bases and at J to 5 bases, leaving 6 bases not matched to a gene. CDR1 and CDR2 (germline): SQVTM, ANQGSEA. CDR3 DNA: TGCAGCTCCAGGACAGGGGAGGAGACCCAGTACTTC. Protein: CSSRTGEETQYF.

This clone was seen a single time. The genes are TRBV5-6 and TRBJ2-7; the D is unclear. Trimming cost V 3 bases and J 3 bases, with 4 bases left between them. Per germline, CDR1 SGHDT and CDR2 YYEEEE. The CDR3 consists of 11 residues. The CDR3 coding sequence is TGTGCCAGCAGCTCTAGCTACGAGCAGTACTTC. As protein: CASSSSYEQYF. Drawing the rest from reference TRBV5-6 and TRBJ2-7, the complete variable domain is DAGVTQSPTHLIKTRGQQVTLRCSPKSGHDTVSWYQQALGQGPQFIFQYYEEEERQRGNFPDRFSGHQFPNYSSELNVNALLLGDSALYLCASSSSYEQYFGPGTRLTVT.

The sample holds one count of this clone. The genes are TRBV6-1 and TRBJ1-2, with 11 bases fitting TRBD1. Trimming took 4 bases from V and 4 from J; bases not matched to a gene: 8. The CDR3 length is 16 residues. Germline V gene sequence: CDR1 MNHNS, CDR2 SASEGT. CDR3 sequence reads: CASSGAGQGVSYGYTF. CDR3 DNA: TGTGCCAGCAGTGGCGCGGGACAGGGGGTCTCCTATGGCTACACCTTC.

The chain links TRBV28 to TRBJ2-1, with TRBD2 matching over 11 bases. The CDR3 loop spans 18 amino acids. Germline V gives CDR1 MDHEN, CDR2 SYDVKM. With 6 bases clipped from V and 0 bases from J, the junction kept 10 bases outside the gene matches. In DNA, the CDR3 is TGTGCCAGCAGAGGCGGGACTAGCGGTTCGTCCTCCTACAATGAGCAGTTCTTC. Translation: CASRGGTSGSSSYNEQFF.

The genes are TRBV10-3 and TRBJ2-3, with D tentatively TRBD2 (6 bases). The CDR3 is 15 residues long. Trimming stripped 3 bases from V and 2 bases from J, with 12 bases between. Germline lookup yields CDR1 ENHRY and CDR2 SYGVKD. The CDR3 loop reads CAISEGGTSTDTQYF. In DNA form, the CDR3 reads TGTGCCATCAGTGAAGGCGGGACCTCCACAGATACGCAGTATTTT.

The CDR3 loop reads CASSLEGGPGYGYTF. The CDR3 DNA is TGTGCCAGCAGCTTAGAAGGGGGCCCGGGCTATGGCTACACCTTC. This chain joins TRBV7-2 and TRBJ1-2; 7 bases agree with TRBD1. Trimming cost V 1 base and J 4 bases; bases outside gene matches: 6. Germline V CDR1 and CDR2: SGHTA, FQGNSA. The length of the CDR3 is 15 residues.

This rearrangement joins TRBV5-8 to TRBJ1-1; TRBD1 matches at 9 bases. Germline CDR1 reads SGHTS; CDR2 reads YDEGEE. V lost 4 bases to trimming and J lost 1 base; unmatched junction nucleotides: 5. This CDR3 region has 15 residues. The CDR3 is CASSERQGGNTEAFF. DNA of the CDR3: TGTGCCAGCAGCGAGAGACAGGGGGGGAACACTGAAGCTTTCTTT.

This chain links TRBV2 with TRBJ1-5, with 10 bases fitting TRBD1. This CDR3 comprises 12 residues. The germline CDR1 and CDR2 sequences are SNHLY and FYNNEI. V was clipped by 4 bases and J by 9 bases; unmatched bases: 0. CDR3 in amino acids: CASSGTGGPQHF. The CDR3 coding sequence is TGTGCCAGCAGTGGGACAGGGGGGCCCCAGCATTTT.

The chain has TRBV9 and TRBJ2-5; no clear D gene. Deletions cut 0 bases from V and 1 base from J, with 10 bases between. This CDR3 is built from 15 residues. Germline V gene data show CDR1 as SGDLS and CDR2 as YYNGEE. The CDR3 bases are TGTGCCAGCAGCGTAGGTCCCACGGGCCAAGAGACCCAGTACTTC. It yields the protein CASSVGPTGQETQYF.

The gene calls are TRBV7-7 and TRBJ1-1; 9 nucleotides line up with TRBD1. Germline trimming cut 3 bases from V and 5 bases from J; bases unmatched to any gene: 1. Germline assignment: CDR1 SSHAT and CDR2 FNYEAQ (reference sequence). The CDR3 consists of 13 residues. CDR3 sequence reads: CASSLDRGTEAFF. For the CDR3, the DNA is TGTGCCAGCAGCTTGGACAGGGGTACTGAAGCTTTCTTT.

The gene calls are TRBV29-1 and TRBJ2-7, with 10 bases aligning to TRBD1. Germline trimming cut 7 bases from V and 6 bases from J; bases unmatched to any gene: 15. Looked up from germline, CDR1 is SQVTM and CDR2 is ANQGSEA. The CDR3 is made up of 15 amino acids. CDR3 nucleotides: TGCAGCGCCGCGGGGGGTGACAGGGGGCCGCGCGAGCAGTACTTC. This codes for CSAAGGDRGPREQYF.

The chain links TRBV28 to TRBJ1-2; D ambiguous. Germline V gene data show CDR1 as MDHEN and CDR2 as SYDVKM. V lost 5 bases and J lost 6, with 7 bases in between. The CDR3 has 11 amino acids. This CDR3 is CASSPSHGYTF. The CDR3 DNA is TGTGCCAGCAGTCCCTCCCATGGCTACACCTTC.

The chain links TRBV5-1 to TRBJ2-1, with D possibly matching TRBD1 (5 bases). Trimming removed 1 base from V and 8 bases from J, with 13 bases in between. The CDR3 loop spans 14 amino acids. Germline lookup yields CDR1 SGHRS and CDR2 YFSETQ. CDR3 amino acids: CASSLWGGSDEQFF. CDR3 nucleotide sequence: TGCGCCAGCAGCTTGTGGGGCGGAAGCGATGAGCAGTTCTTC.

The genes are TRBV4-3 and TRBJ2-3; D is uncertain. CDR3 length equals 14 residues. Trimming removed 4 bases from V and 1 base from J, with 9 bases in between. The germline CDR1 and CDR2 sequences are LGHNA and YSLEER. The CDR3 DNA reads as TGCGCCAGCAGCCTGAGGCCCCGCACAGATACGCAGTATTTT. Protein sequence: CASSLRPRTDTQYF.

This clone was seen just once. The rearrangement joins TRBV7-2 to TRBJ2-3; TRBD2 matches 9 bases. CDR1 is SGHTA, CDR2 FQGNSA, per germline. V was clipped by 7 bases and J by 4 bases; unmatched bases: 18. The CDR3 loop spans 18 amino acids. In DNA, the CDR3 is TGTGCCAGCAACCTCTTTGGGGTCGCGGGAGGGCTTGCAGATACGCAGTATTTT. It specifies CASNLFGVAGGLADTQYF.

J is TRBJ2-7 and V is TRBV4-3; 7 nucleotides agree with TRBD1. Germline values: CDR1 LGHNA, CDR2 YSLEER. Trimming at V came to 0 bases and at J to 3 bases, leaving 8 bases not matched to a gene. The CDR3 has 16 residues. CDR3 DNA: TGCGCCAGCAGCCAAGATTGGACAGGAGACCTCTACGAGCAGTACTTC. This encodes CASSQDWTGDLYEQYF.

The chain combines TRBV6-1 with TRBJ1-3; D remains ambiguous. The V end lost 1 base, the J end lost 4 bases, and 5 bases lay between the germline ends. The CDR3 spans 13 residues. Germline CDR1 is MNHNS and CDR2 is SASEGT. The CDR3 DNA reads TGTGCCAGCAGTGAAGAGCCCGGAAACACCATATATTTT. It is translated as CASSEEPGNTIYF.